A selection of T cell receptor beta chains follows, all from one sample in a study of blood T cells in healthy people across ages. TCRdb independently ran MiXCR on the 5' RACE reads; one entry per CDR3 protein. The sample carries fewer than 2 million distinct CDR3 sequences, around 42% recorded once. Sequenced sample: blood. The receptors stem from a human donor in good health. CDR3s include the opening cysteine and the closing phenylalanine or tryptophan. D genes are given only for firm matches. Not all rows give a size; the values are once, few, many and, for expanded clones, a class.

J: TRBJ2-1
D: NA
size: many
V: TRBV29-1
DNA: TGCAGCGTCCTGGGTGTTCGGGATGAGCAGTTCTTC
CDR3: CSVLGVRDEQFF

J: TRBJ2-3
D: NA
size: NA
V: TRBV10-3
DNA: TGTGCCATCAAGACGACCACAGATACGCAGTATTTT
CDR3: CAIKTTTDTQYF

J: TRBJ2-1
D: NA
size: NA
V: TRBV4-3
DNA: TGCGCCAGCAGCCAAGTTGGGACACCGGACAATGAGCAGTTCTTC
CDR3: CASSQVGTPDNEQFF

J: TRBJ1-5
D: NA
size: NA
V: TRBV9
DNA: TGTGCCAGCAGCAACAACAGGGAAGGGGACAGCAATCAGCCCCAGCATTTT
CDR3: CASSNNREGDSNQPQHF

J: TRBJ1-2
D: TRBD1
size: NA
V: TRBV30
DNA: TGTGCCTGGAGTGCACCGGACAGGTGGAAGGGCTACACCTTC
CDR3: CAWSAPDRWKGYTF

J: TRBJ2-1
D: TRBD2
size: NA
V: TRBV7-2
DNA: TGTGCCAGCAGCGCACTAGCGGGGGGGCCTGGAGAGCAGTTCTTC
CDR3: CASSALAGGPGEQFF

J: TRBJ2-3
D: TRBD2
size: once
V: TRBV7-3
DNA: TGTGCCAGCAGCTTAGAAGCGGGGTACACAGATACGCAGTATTTT
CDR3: CASSLEAGYTDTQYF

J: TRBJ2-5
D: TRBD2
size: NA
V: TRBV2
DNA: TGTGCCAGCGGAGGTTCAGCGGGGGGTGGGACCCAGTACTTC
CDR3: CASGGSAGGGTQYF

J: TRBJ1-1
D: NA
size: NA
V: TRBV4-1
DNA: TGCGCCAGCAGCCACCTCGCAGGGAGGACTGAAGCTTTCTTT
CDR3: CASSHLAGRTEAFF

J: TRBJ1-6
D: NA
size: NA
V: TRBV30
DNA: TGTGCCTGGAGTTTTGGCCAGGATTCACCCCTCCACTTT
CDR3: CAWSFGQDSPLHF

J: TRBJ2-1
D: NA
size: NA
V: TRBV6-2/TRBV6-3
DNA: TGTGCCAGCAGTTACCTATCCGGGACCGGAGGAGGTGAGCAGTTCTTC
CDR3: CASSYLSGTGGGEQFF

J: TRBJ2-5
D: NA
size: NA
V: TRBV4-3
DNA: TGCGCCAGCAGCCAAGATGGTTCCGAGACTACCATCCAAGAGACCCAGTACTTC
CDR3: CASSQDGSETTIQETQYF

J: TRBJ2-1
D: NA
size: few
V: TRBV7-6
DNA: TGTGCCAGCAGGGACGACCGGGAGGAGCAGTTCTTC
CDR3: CASRDDREEQFF

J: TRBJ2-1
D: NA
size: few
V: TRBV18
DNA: TGTGCCAGCTCACCAAAATATGGCAATGAGCAGTTCTTC
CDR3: CASSPKYGNEQFF

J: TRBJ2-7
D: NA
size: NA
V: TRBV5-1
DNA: TGCGCCAGCAGCTTGGTTGGGCAGCCCCTCTCCTACGAGCAGTACTTC
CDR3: CASSLVGQPLSYEQYF

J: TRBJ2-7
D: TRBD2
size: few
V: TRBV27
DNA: TGTGCCAGCAGTTTGGGAGGGTATCGCGAGCAGTACTTC
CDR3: CASSLGGYREQYF

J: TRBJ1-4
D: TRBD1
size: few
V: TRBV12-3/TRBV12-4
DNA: TGTGCCAGCACCCCTCCGTGGGACAGGGGAAGCGAAAAACTGTTTTTT
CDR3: CASTPPWDRGSEKLFF

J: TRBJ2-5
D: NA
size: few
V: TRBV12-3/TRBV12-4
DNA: TGTGCCAGCAGTTTAGGGGGAGACACGGAGACCCAGTACTTC
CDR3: CASSLGGDTETQYF

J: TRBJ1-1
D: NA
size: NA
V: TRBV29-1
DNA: TGCAGCGTCAGTTTGAACACTGAAGCTTTCTTT
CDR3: CSVSLNTEAFF

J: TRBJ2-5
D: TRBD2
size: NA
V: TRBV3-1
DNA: TGTGCCAGCAGGAGAAGCGGGGGAACTGAGACCCAGTACTTC
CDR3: CASRRSGGTETQYF

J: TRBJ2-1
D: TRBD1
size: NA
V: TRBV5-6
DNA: TGTGCCAGCAGTACCGGGACAGGACCTTTTTCGCAGTTCTTC
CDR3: CASSTGTGPFSQFF

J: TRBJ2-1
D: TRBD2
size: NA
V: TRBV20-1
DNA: TGCAGTAGCGGGGGGGCCTTCAATGAGCAGTTCTTC
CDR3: CSSGGAFNEQFF

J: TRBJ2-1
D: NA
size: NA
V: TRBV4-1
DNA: TGCGCCAGCAGCCAAGGCATGATGGATGAGCAGTTCTTC
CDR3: CASSQGMMDEQFF

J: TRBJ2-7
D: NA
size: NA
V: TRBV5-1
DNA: TGCGCCAGCAGCTCGGGACGGACAGACTACGAGCAGTACTTC
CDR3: CASSSGRTDYEQYF

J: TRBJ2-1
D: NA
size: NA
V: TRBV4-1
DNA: TGCGCCAGCAGCCCCAACGCCGGTAGTGGTGAGCAGTTCTTC
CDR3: CASSPNAGSGEQFF

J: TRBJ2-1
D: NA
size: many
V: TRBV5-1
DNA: TGTGCCAGCAGTTTTTCTGGGGATGAGCAGTTCTTC
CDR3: CASSFSGDEQFF

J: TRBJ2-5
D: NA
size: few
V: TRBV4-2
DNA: TGTGCCAGCAGTCAGAACGGGGTTCAAGAGACCCAGTACTTC
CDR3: CASSQNGVQETQYF

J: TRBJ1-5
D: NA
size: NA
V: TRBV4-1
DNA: TGCGCCAGCAGCCAAGGTCAGGCGTATAGCAATCAGCCCCAGCATTTT
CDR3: CASSQGQAYSNQPQHF

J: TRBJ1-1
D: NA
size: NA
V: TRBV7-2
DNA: TGTGCCAGCAGCTTGGGGGGGCAGACTGAAGCTTTCTTT
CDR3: CASSLGGQTEAFF

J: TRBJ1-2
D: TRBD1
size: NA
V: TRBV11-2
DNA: TGTGCCAGCAGCCCGAACAGGGGGGAAGGCTATGGCTACACCTTC
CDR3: CASSPNRGEGYGYTF

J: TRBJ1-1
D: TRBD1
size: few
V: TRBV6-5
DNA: TGTGCCAGCAGGGGACAGGGGTACACTGAAGCTTTCTTT
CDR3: CASRGQGYTEAFF

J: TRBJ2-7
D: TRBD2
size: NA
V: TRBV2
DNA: TGTGCCAGCAGTGGCGGGGGACGCACCTACGAGCAGTACTTC
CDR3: CASSGGGRTYEQYF

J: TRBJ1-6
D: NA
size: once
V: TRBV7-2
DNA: TGTGCCAGCAGCTTACTTGGACTGAACAATTCACCCCTCCACTTT
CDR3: CASSLLGLNNSPLHF

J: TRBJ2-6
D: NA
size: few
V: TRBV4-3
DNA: TGCGCCAGCAGCCAAGGAGTAGTTGGGGCCAACGTCCTGACTTTC
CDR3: CASSQGVVGANVLTF

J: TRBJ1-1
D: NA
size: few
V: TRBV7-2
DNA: TGTGCCAGCAGCCCCGCGGGGGGGACTTTGAACACTGAAGCTTTCTTT
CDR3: CASSPAGGTLNTEAFF

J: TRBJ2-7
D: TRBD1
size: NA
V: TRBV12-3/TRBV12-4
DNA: TGTGCCAGCAGCCCTGGTCCGGGACAGACCTACGAGCAGTACTTC
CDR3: CASSPGPGQTYEQYF

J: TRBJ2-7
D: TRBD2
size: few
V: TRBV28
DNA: TGTGCCAGCAGTTTATCTCTAGCGGGGGGGCTACACGAGCAGTACTTC
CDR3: CASSLSLAGGLHEQYF

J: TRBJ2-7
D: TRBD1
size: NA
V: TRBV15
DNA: TGTGCCACCAGCAGCGCCCGGGACAGTAGCTACGAGCAGTACTTC
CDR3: CATSSARDSSYEQYF

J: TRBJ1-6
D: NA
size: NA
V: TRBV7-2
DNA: TGTGCCAGCAGCCCAGATTCTCCCGGGATGAGACCCCTCCACTTT
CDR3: CASSPDSPGMRPLHF

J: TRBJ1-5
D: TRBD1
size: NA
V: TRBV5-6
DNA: TGTGCCAGCAGCTTGGAGGCGGCAGGGGGTAAAAGCAATCAGCCCCAGCATTTT
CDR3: CASSLEAAGGKSNQPQHF

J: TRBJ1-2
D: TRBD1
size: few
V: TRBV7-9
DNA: TGTGCCAGCAGCTTCACCGGGACAGGGGTTCACCTCTATGGCTACACCTTC
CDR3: CASSFTGTGVHLYGYTF

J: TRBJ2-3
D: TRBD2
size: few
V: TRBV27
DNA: TGTGCCAGCAGTTTCCTCCCACAGCGGGGTGACACAGATACGCAGTATTTT
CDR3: CASSFLPQRGDTDTQYF